Below are 29 T cell receptor beta chains sequenced from a single sample in a study of neoadjuvant anti-PD-1 for oral cavity cancer. Sample time point: after neoadjuvant nivolumab, at surgical resection. TCRdb's copy holds only in-frame clones and misses some; the assay was immunoSEQ multiplex PCR. Of some 22,000 clones listed, 25% to 30% are singletons. Material: tumor tissue, obtained after nivolumab (anti-PD-1) treatment. All receptors come from a person between 40 and 79 years old with oral cavity squamous cell carcinoma.

The chain recombines TRBV6-6 with TRBJ2-2, with TRBD1 matching over 7 bases. V was clipped by 7 bases and J by 3 bases; unmatched bases: 2. Looked up from germline, CDR1 is MNHNY and CDR2 is SVGAGI (reference sequence). The CDR3 runs to 13 residues. The CDR3 here is CASTTGDTGELFF. In DNA form, the CDR3 reads TGTGCCAGCACTACAGGGGACACCGGGGAGCTGTTTTTT.

This chain connects TRBV2 to TRBJ1-2; D may be TRBD1 (6 bases). Germline CDR1 and CDR2: SNHLY and FYNNEI. V was cut by 2 bases and J by 3 bases, with 13 bases left in between. This CDR3 has 15 residues. The CDR3 DNA follows: TGTGCCAGCAGTGAATTCGGGGGCTCGGACTATGGCTACACCTTC. Its translation: CASSEFGGSDYGYTF.

V is TRBV7-8 and J is TRBJ1-5; D may be TRBD1 (6 bases). V gave up 6 bases and J gave up 4 bases, with 13 bases separating them. This CDR3 comprises 14 residues. Germline lookup yields CDR1 SGHVS and CDR2 FQNEAQ. The CDR3 loop reads CASSPDRRNQPQHF. The DNA of the CDR3 is TGTGCCAGCAGTCCTGACAGGCGAAATCAGCCCCAGCATTTT.

The chain uses TRBV6-4 and TRBJ1-5; tentatively, D is TRBD1 (6 bases). Germline values: CDR1 MRHNA, CDR2 SNTAGT. The CDR3 is made up of 14 amino acids. Trimming pared 6 bases from V and 2 bases from J, leaving 11 bases between. The CDR3 DNA sequence: TGTGCCAGCAGCCAGGGGCAAGGCAATCAGCCCCAGCATTTT. Translated: CASSQGQGNQPQHF.

The table lists this clone with a few counts. The chain carries TRBV27 and TRBJ2-3, with 15 bases lining up with TRBD2. The CDR3 runs to 17 residues. The junction had 13 bases not matched to a gene; V was cut back by 8 bases and J by 7 bases. CDR1 and CDR2 from the germline V gene are MNHEY and SMNVEV (reference sequence). CDR3 region: CASLRSGLAGGGNTQYF. The CDR3 DNA sequence: TGTGCCAGCCTTCGATCGGGACTAGCGGGAGGTGGAAATACGCAGTATTTT.

The J gene is TRBJ1-2, the V gene TRBV7-8; tentatively, D is TRBD1 (6 bases). There are 16 residues in the CDR3. Trimming pared 5 bases from V and 7 bases from J, leaving 23 bases between. Germline CDR1 is SGHVS and CDR2 is FQNEAQ. The DNA for the CDR3 is TGTGCCAGCAGCCCTAGGGTCCGGACAGAGCTTGGTGGCTACACCTTC. It is translated as CASSPRVRTELGGYTF.

V and J are TRBV6-4 and TRBJ2-3, with D possibly TRBD2 on 5 matching bases. This CDR3 comprises 14 residues. V was pared by 3 bases and J by 8 bases, with 15 bases between. Germline V gene sequence: CDR1 MRHNA, CDR2 SNTAGT. This CDR3 is CASSESEGVGTQYF. CDR3 bases: TGTGCCAGCAGTGAGTCCGAGGGCGTAGGTACGCAGTATTTT.

Many counts were recorded for this clone. The rearrangement links TRBV10-3 to TRBJ1-2; D perhaps matches TRBD1 (6 bases). The germline V and J ends were trimmed by 1 base and 2 bases, with 11 bases remaining between them. CDR3 length equals 15 residues. Germline lookup yields CDR1 ENHRY and CDR2 SYGVKD. CDR3 sequence: CAISEWGAANYGYTF. In nucleotides, the CDR3 is TGTGCCATCAGTGAGTGGGGGGCGGCGAACTATGGCTACACCTTC.

This chain connects TRBV2 to TRBJ1-2; a possible D gene is TRBD1 (5 bases). This CDR3 is 12 amino acids long. V lost 8 bases to trimming and J lost 8 bases, with 15 bases between them. Per germline, CDR1 SNHLY and CDR2 FYNNEI. CDR3 residues: CASRGEIGGYTF. The CDR3 nucleotides are TGTGCCAGCCGGGGGGAGATCGGAGGCTACACCTTC.

V gene TRBV28 combines with J gene TRBJ2-1, with D tentatively TRBD1 (5 bases). Germline V gene lookup returns CDR1 MDHEN and CDR2 SYDVKM. The germline V and J ends were trimmed by 7 bases and 4 bases, with 14 bases remaining between them. The CDR3 extends over 14 amino acids. The CDR3 loop is CASTLTDSYNEQFF. Written as DNA, the CDR3 is TGTGCCAGCACCCTGACAGATAGTTACAATGAGCAGTTCTTC.

The rearrangement joins TRBV7-6 to TRBJ2-7; 10 bases map to TRBD1. J lost 9 bases, V lost 4 bases, and 9 bases had no gene match. Germline-derived CDR1 and CDR2 are SGHVS and FNYEAQ. This CDR3 spans 14 amino acids. CDR3 nucleotide sequence: TGTGCCAGCAGCTCACCGGGACAGGGGTTGGTGCAGTACTTC. It translates to CASSSPGQGLVQYF.

In its sample, this clone ranks as medium-sized. The CDR3 DNA reads as TGTGCCACTAAGAGGGCGGACAATGAGCAGTTCTTC. Translated: CATKRADNEQFF. This chain links TRBV19 with TRBJ2-1; possible D gene TRBD2, 5 bases. The V gene's germline CDR1 is LNHDA and CDR2 SQIVND (reference sequence). This CDR3 has 12 residues. V shed 10 bases and J shed 5 bases, with 12 bases lying between them.

This clone has a handful of counts. The chain uses TRBV10-2 and TRBJ1-1; 7 nucleotides line up with TRBD1. The CDR3 is 15 residues long. V lost 6 bases and J lost 4; bases outside the gene matches: 11. Germline CDR1 and CDR2: WSHSY and SAAADI. CDR3 nucleotides: TGCGCCAGCAGAAGACAGGGTGGAGTTTCCACTGAAGCTTTCTTT. Translating it yields CASRRQGGVSTEAFF.

By its share, this clone is medium-sized. The chain joins TRBV6-5 to TRBJ1-1, with D possibly TRBD1 on 5 matching bases. This CDR3 has 12 residues. The germline V and J ends were trimmed by 7 bases and 4 bases, with 10 bases remaining between them. From germline, CDR1 is MNHEY and CDR2 SVGAGI. The CDR3 sequence is CASTSGVTEAFF. In DNA, the CDR3 is TGTGCCAGCACCTCGGGGGTCACTGAAGCTTTCTTT.

The V call is TRBV19, the J call TRBJ2-7; D uncertain. CDR1 and CDR2 from the germline V gene are LNHDA and SQIVND (reference sequence). This CDR3 has 13 residues. V was pared by 5 bases and J by 2 bases, with 10 bases between. In DNA form, the CDR3 reads TGTGCCAGTAGTGACCAGGCAGCCTACGAGCAGTACTTC. Translated, it gives CASSDQAAYEQYF.

The chain uses TRBV21-1 and TRBJ1-1; the table's D call, TRBD1, was not checked against the DNA. TRBV21-1 is described as a pseudogene. The CDR3 length is 16 residues. The CDR3 DNA is TGTGCCAGCAGCCAAAGGGGGACAGGTAGGTGCTGGAGAGCTTTCTTT. Translating gives CASSQRGTGRCWRAFF.

The V gene is TRBV5-1, the J gene TRBJ1-2; TRBD1 agrees at 7 bases. The CDR3 runs to 16 residues. V shed 2 bases and J 2 bases; nucleotides not matched to a gene: 9. Germline CDR1 is SGHRS and CDR2 is YFSETQ. The chain's CDR3 is CASSFGTGAVNYGYTF. The CDR3 DNA reads as TGCGCCAGCAGCTTCGGAACAGGGGCGGTAAACTATGGCTACACCTTC.

This clone was seen a handful of times. This chain uses TRBV18 with TRBJ2-7, with D possibly matching TRBD1 (6 bases). V lost 4 bases, J lost 0 bases, and 10 bases lay in between. The CDR3 is made up of 14 amino acids. Per germline, CDR1 KGHSH and CDR2 LQKENI. This chain's CDR3 is CASSQDRSSYEQYF. In DNA form, the CDR3 reads TGTGCCAGCTCACAGGACAGAAGCTCCTACGAGCAGTACTTC.

V is TRBV5-1 and J is TRBJ2-5; D is unresolved. This CDR3 region has 15 residues. Germline CDR1 and CDR2: SGHRS and YFSETQ. Trimming took off 0 bases at V and 2 bases at J, with 11 bases between the two ends. CDR3 nucleotide sequence: TGCGCCAGCAGCTTGGGGTCGAGCCCTCAAGAGACCCAGTACTTC. This encodes CASSLGSSPQETQYF.

Only a few counts were recorded for this clone. The V call is TRBV7-2, the J call TRBJ1-3; D is unresolved. CDR1 is SGHTA and CDR2 is FQGNSA in the germline V gene. Trimming removed 3 bases from V and 3 bases from J, with 6 bases in between. CDR3 size: 13 residues. The CDR3 region has the DNA TGTGCCAGCAGCTTCGATCTTGGAAACACCATATATTTT. As protein: CASSFDLGNTIYF.

This clone was detected only a few times. V and J are TRBV6-5 and TRBJ2-7, with TRBD2 matching 9 bases. J gave up 3 bases and V 2 bases, and 5 bases lay outside the gene matches. This CDR3 is built from 15 residues. Germline CDR1 MNHEY, CDR2 SVGAGI. The CDR3, as DNA: TGTGCCAGCAGTTACAGGGCTAGCGGGAACTACGAGCAGTACTTC. Its protein product is CASSYRASGNYEQYF.

This clone was detected only a few times. The chain couples TRBV4-1 to TRBJ2-1; D unresolved. The CDR3 runs to 14 residues. Trimming took 6 bases from V and 3 from J, leaving 12 bases between them. Germline CDR1 and CDR2: MGHRA and YSYEKL. The CDR3 region is CASRWEDGYNEQFF. The DNA of the CDR3 is TGCGCCAGCAGGTGGGAAGATGGCTACAATGAGCAGTTCTTC.

This clone has more than one count but fewer than ten. The CDR3 loop reads CASSLRTRYTNEKLFF. CDR3 nucleotide sequence: TGTGCCAGCAGCTTACGTACCCGATACACTAATGAAAAACTGTTTTTT. The V call is TRBV7-9, the J call TRBJ1-4; D is ambiguous. The V and J ends lost 2 bases and 2 bases respectively, with 12 bases between them. The germline V gene has CDR1 SEHNR and CDR2 FQNEAQ (reference sequence). This CDR3 is built from 16 residues.

The rearrangement uses TRBV29-1 and TRBJ2-7; D is unclear. Germline CDR1 is SQVTM and CDR2 is ANQGSEA. The CDR3 runs 12 residues. Trimming took off 7 bases at V and 0 bases at J, with 10 bases between the two ends. DNA of the CDR3: TGCAGCGCCAAGACGCACTCCTACGAGCAGTACTTC. Protein product: CSAKTHSYEQYF.

The table lists this clone with a few counts. The CDR3 DNA sequence: TGTGCCAGTAGTATTTCAGTAGAAGAGACCCAGTACTTC. Translation: CASSISVEETQYF. The V gene is TRBV19, the J gene TRBJ2-5; D gene uncertain. Germline lookup yields CDR1 LNHDA and CDR2 SQIVND (reference sequence). The CDR3 has 13 residues. Trimming shortened V by 3 bases and J by 3 bases, and 8 bases separated the two germline ends.

This clone was counted only a few times. The rearrangement links TRBV27 to TRBJ2-7; 11 positions match TRBD1. Germline CDR1 is MNHEY and CDR2 is SMNVEV (reference sequence). The CDR3 consists of 15 residues. Losses at the gene ends were 5 bases for V and 4 bases for J; bases not matched to a gene: 7. CDR3 in amino acids: CASSQPGQGVYEQYF. The CDR3 DNA is TGTGCCAGCAGTCAACCGGGACAGGGGGTTTACGAGCAGTACTTC.

V usage is TRBV6-1 and J usage is TRBJ2-1; 9 nucleotides line up with TRBD2. Trimming cost V 8 bases and J 6 bases; bases outside gene matches: 5. CDR3 size: 13 residues. Germline assignment: CDR1 MNHNS and CDR2 SASEGT. CDR3: CASCLSGSNEQFF. The CDR3 coding sequence is TGTGCCAGCTGTCTTAGCGGGAGCAATGAGCAGTTCTTC.

There are many counts of this clone. The chain joins TRBV7-3 to TRBJ1-1; no firm D call. Trimming took off 0 bases at V and 4 bases at J, with 9 bases between the two ends. This CDR3 spans 14 amino acids. The germline V gene has CDR1 SGHTA and CDR2 FQGTGA. Here the CDR3 DNA reads TGTGCCAGCAGCTTAACCCCCGAGGGCACTGAAGCTTTCTTT. Its protein product is CASSLTPEGTEAFF.

This chain joins TRBV30 and TRBJ1-4, with 10 bases aligning to TRBD1. The V segment lost 4 bases and the J segment 7 bases; nucleotides outside the gene matches: 6. The CDR3 is 14 amino acids. CDR1 GTSNPN and CDR2 SVGIG come from the germline V gene (reference sequence). In nucleotides, the CDR3 is TGTGCCTGGAATGCCGGGACAGGGGTTGAAAAACTGTTTTTT. This gives the protein CAWNAGTGVEKLFF.